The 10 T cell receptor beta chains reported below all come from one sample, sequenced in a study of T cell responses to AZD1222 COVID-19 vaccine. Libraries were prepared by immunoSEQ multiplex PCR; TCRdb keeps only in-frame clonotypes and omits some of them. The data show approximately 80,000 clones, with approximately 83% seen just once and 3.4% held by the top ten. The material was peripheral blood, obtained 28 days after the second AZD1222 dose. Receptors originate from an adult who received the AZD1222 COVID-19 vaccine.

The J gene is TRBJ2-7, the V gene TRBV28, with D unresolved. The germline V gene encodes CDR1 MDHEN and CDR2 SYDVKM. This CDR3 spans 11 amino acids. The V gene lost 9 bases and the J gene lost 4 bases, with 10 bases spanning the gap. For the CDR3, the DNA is TGTGCCAGTTGGGGTAGGTACGAGCAGTACTTC. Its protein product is CASWGRYEQYF. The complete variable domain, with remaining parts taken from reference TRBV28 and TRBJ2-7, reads DVKVTQSSRYLVKRTGEKVFLECVQDMDHENMFWYRQDPGLGLRLIYFSYDVKMKEKGDIPEGYSVSREKKERFSLILESASTNQTSMYLCASWGRYEQYFGPGTRLTVT.

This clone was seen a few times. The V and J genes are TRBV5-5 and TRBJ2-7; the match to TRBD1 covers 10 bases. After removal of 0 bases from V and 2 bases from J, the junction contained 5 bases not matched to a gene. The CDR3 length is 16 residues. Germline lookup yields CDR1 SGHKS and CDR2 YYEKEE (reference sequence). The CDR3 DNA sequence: TGTGCCAGCAGCTTGGATGGGACAGGGGTCCCCTACGAGCAGTACTTC. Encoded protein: CASSLDGTGVPYEQYF.

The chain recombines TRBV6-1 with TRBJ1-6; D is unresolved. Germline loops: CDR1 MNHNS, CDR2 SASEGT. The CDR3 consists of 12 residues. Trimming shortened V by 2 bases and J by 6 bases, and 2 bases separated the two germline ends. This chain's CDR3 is CASSETNSPLHF. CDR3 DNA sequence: TGTGCCAGCAGTGAAACTAATTCACCCCTCCACTTT.

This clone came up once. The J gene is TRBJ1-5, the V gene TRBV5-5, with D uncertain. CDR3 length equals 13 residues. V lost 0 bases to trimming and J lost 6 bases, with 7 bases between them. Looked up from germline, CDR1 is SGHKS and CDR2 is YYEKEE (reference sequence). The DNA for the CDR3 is TGTGCCAGCAGCTTGGTAGTAGGTCAGCCCCAGCATTTT. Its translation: CASSLVVGQPQHF.

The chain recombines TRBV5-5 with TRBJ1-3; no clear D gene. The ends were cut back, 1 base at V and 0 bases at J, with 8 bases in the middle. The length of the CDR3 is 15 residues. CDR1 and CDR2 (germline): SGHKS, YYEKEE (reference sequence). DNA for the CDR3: TGTGCCAGCAGCTTGACTGGATACTCTGGAAACACCATATATTTT. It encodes CASSLTGYSGNTIYF.

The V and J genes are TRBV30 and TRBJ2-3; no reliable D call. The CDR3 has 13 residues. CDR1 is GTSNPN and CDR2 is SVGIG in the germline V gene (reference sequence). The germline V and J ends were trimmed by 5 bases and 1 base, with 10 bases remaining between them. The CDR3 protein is CAWSSGRTDTQYF. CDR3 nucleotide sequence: TGTGCCTGGTCGTCCGGACGCACAGATACGCAGTATTTT.

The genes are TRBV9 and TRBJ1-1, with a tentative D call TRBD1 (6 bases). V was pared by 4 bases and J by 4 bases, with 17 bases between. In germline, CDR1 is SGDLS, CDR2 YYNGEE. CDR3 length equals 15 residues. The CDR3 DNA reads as TGTGCCAGCAGCCCAAGTGGAGGGGGAGGCACTGAAGCTTTCTTT. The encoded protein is CASSPSGGGGTEAFF.

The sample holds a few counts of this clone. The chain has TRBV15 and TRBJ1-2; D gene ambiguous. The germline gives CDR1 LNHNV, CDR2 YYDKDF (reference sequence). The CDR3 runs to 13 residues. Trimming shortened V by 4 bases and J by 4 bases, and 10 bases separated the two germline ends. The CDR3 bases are TGTGCCACCAGCATGAAGGGCCCCTATGGCTACACCTTC. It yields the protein CATSMKGPYGYTF.

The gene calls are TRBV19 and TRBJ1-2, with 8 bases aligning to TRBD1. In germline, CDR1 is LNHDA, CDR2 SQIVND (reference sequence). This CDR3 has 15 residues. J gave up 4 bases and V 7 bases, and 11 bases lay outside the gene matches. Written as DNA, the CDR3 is TGTGCCAGTAAATTTCAGTTAGGACAGGGCTATGGCTACACCTTC. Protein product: CASKFQLGQGYGYTF.

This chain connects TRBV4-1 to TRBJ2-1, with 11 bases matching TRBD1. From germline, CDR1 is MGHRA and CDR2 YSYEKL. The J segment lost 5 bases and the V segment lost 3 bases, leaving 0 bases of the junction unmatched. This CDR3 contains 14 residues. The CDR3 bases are TGCGCCAGCAGCCAGGGACAGGGGGACAATGAGCAGTTCTTC. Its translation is CASSQGQGDNEQFF.